This TCR beta chain was recorded in a study of PD-1 blockade in mismatch repair-deficient tumors. All patients were mismatch repair deficient, assessed by either PCR or immunohistochemistry. Profiled with immunoSEQ multiplex PCR; TCRdb holds only in-frame clones, not every one. The repertoire includes about 68,000 clones, almost 80% of them detected once, and roughly 5.1% sits in the top ten. Per germline, CDR1 SNHLY and CDR2 FYNNEI. Trimming took off 3 bases at V and 7 bases at J, with 16 bases between the two ends. This CDR3 region has 15 residues. The rearrangement joins TRBV2 to TRBJ1-5, with D possibly being TRBD1 (5 bases). The source material was peripheral blood, sampled 2 weeks after starting pembrolizumab. The receptor comes from an adult with mismatch repair-deficient cancer. CDR3 bases: TGTGCCAGCAGTGATCGGGGGACGCGGGGCCAGCCCCAGCATTTT. Protein: CASSDRGTRGQPQHF.